This T cell receptor (beta chain) was recorded in a study of blood T cell repertoires in COVID-19. The wider study: Recovered Cohort 3 donors showed two negative PCRs, clearance, or symptom resolution. COVID-19 samples from acute and convalescent phases originated in the United States, Italy and Spain.

TCRdb keeps only in-frame clones here, not all; method: immunoSEQ multiplex PCR. The table has under 150,000 clones, 84% seen once. This clone was seen only once. The CDR3 totals 15 residues. The germline V and J ends were trimmed by 5 bases and 6 bases, with 17 bases remaining between them. Germline V gene sequence: CDR1 SSHAT, CDR2 FNYEAQ (reference sequence). The origin of this receptor is a man aged 45 to 65 in a cohort exposed to, infected with or recovered from COVID-19 (not recorded which). The chain joins TRBV7-7 to TRBJ2-1; TRBD2 is a possible D gene (6 bases). The sample consisted of PBMCs or T cells enriched from blood (not recorded which). The CDR3 DNA sequence: TGTGCCAGCAGCCCACTCGGGACTCCCCTCAATGAGCAGTTCTTC. Translation gives CASSPLGTPLNEQFF.